This T cell receptor beta chain was retrieved from a study of shared clonotypes between healthy human individuals. General study results and limits: Rarefaction revealed incomplete sorted-subset sequencing despite large depth. An expected dependence of interdonor clonotype sharing on sequencing depth was noted.

It was approximately 0.2 ug DNA, 25,000 to 35,000 T cell genomes, that sorted-subset replicate PCRs used. Assay: immunoSEQ multiplex PCR; the TCRdb copy retains only in-frame clones and omits some. Among around 2.3 million clones listed, about 94% were seen once. Notes on this clone: Its antigen remains unidentified.

The V gene's germline CDR1 is SQVTM and CDR2 ANQGSEA. V was cut by 5 bases and J by 2 bases, with 9 bases left in between. The CDR3 loop spans 12 amino acids. This TCR was sampled from a man younger than 30 in good health. The sequencing input was naive CD4+ T cells sorted from blood. The sample's subset: CD45RA+ positively selected. The chain recombines TRBV29-1 with TRBJ2-5; no clear D gene. CDR3 sequence: CSVLGEQETQYF. CDR3 bases: TGCAGCGTTCTAGGAGAGCAAGAGACCCAGTACTTC. The variable domain in full, with the rest retrieved from reference TRBV29-1 and TRBJ2-5, is SAVISQKPSRDICQRGTSLTIQCQVDSQVTMMFWYRQQPGQSLTLIATANQGSEATYESGFVIDKFPISRPNLTFSTLTVSNMSPEDSSIYLCSVLGEQETQYFGPGTRLLVL.